This TCR beta chain was sequenced in a study of shared clonotypes between healthy human individuals. Overall study context: Three men and two women, aged 18 to 49, were donors. The study's findings and limits: About 5% of naive CD4 clonotypes were shared across a handful of donors.

CD45RO-negative cells were positively selected for CCR7, leaving out terminally differentiated effector memory CD45RA+ cells. Regarding this clone: Its antigen is still unknown.

With 4 bases removed from V and 3 bases from J, the gap between germline ends came to 18 bases. The CDR3 consists of 16 residues. Germline V gives CDR1 SEHNR, CDR2 FQNEAQ (reference sequence). Libraries were prepared by immunoSEQ multiplex PCR; TCRdb keeps only in-frame clonotypes and omits some of them. The sample records hundreds of thousands of clones, about 90% being singletons. The sample consisted of naive CD8+ T cells sorted from blood. The receptor comes from a man aged 25-40 years in good health. The chain uses TRBV7-9 and TRBJ1-1; no definite D call. CDR3 DNA sequence: TGTGCCAGCAGCTGGCAAGTCTCCGTCGGGTACACTGAAGCTTTCTTT. The encoded protein is CASSWQVSVGYTEAFF.